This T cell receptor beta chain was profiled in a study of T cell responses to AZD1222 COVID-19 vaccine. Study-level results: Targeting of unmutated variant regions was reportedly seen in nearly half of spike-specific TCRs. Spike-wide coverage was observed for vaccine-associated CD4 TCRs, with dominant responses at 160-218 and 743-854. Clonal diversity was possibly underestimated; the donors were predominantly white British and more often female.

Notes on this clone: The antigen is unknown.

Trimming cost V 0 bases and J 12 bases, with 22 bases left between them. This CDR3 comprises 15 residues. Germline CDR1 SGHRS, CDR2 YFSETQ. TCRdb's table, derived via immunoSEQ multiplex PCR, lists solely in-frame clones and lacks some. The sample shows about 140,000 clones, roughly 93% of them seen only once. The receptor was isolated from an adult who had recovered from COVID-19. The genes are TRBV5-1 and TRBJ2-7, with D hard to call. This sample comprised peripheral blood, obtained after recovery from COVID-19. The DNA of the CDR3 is TGCGCCAGCAGCTTGGGCGAGGACCCACTCTACGCTCGGTACTTC. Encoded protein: CASSLGEDPLYARYF.